Listed below are T cell receptor beta chains from one sample, sequenced in a study of CXCR3-negative and CXCR3-positive naive CD8 T cells. After re-calling the 5' RACE reads, TCRdb lists one entry per CDR3 protein, DNA absent. The table for this sample gives 84,000 or so distinct CDR3 sequences. Material: naive CXCR3+ CD8+ T cells from blood. The receptors were sampled from a human donor in good health. Some clones in this sample may be carry-over from other donors' samples. Both conserved end residues are part of each CDR3.

TRBV29-1	TRBJ2-2	CSGTGGYTGELFF
TRBV12-3/TRBV12-4	TRBJ1-1	CASSPLGILMNTEAFF
TRBV25-1	TRBJ2-1	CASSGRNNEQFF
TRBV18	TRBJ2-1	CASSPAGSGNEQFF
TRBV7-9	TRBJ2-1	CASSLIWDKQFF
TRBV7-6	TRBJ1-2	CASGGSRVANYGYTF
TRBV20-1	TRBJ2-3	CSASSLSAIFTDTQYF
TRBV28	TRBJ2-2	CASSLTGYTGELFF
TRBV29-1	TRBJ2-1	CSVGLSEGQGQFF
TRBV5-5	TRBJ2-7	CACSFRASSYEQYF
TRBV28	TRBJ2-7	CASSLTRIHEQYF
TRBV4-3	TRBJ2-5	CASSQDGAFQETQYF
TRBV5-5	TRBJ2-7	CAISPTGGYEQYF
TRBV7-9	TRBJ2-7	CASSSGQACLSYEQYF
TRBV28	TRBJ1-4	CASGPRDSPNEKLFF
TRBV9	TRBJ2-1	CASSVDGGVRNEQFF
TRBV18	TRBJ2-2	CASSPPWTEDTGELFF
TRBV5-1	TRBJ2-6	CASSLAGLEANVLTF
TRBV28	TRBJ2-1	CASLVAGGYNEQFF
TRBV7-9	TRBJ2-1	CASSGEWTGGYNEQFF